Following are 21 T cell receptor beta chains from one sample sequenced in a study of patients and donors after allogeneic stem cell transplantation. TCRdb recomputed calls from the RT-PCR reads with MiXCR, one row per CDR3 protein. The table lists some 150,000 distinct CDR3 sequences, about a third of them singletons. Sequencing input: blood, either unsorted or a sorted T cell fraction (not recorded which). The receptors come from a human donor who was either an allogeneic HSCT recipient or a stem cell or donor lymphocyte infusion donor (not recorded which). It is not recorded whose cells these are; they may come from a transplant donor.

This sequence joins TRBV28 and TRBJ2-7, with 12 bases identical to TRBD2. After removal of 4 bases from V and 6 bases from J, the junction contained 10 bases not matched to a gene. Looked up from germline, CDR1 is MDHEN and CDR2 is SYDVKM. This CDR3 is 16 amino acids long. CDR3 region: CASSSWLAGGPVEQYV. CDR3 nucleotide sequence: TGTGCCAGCAGTTCCTGGCTAGCGGGGGGGCCTGTCGAGCAGTACGTC.

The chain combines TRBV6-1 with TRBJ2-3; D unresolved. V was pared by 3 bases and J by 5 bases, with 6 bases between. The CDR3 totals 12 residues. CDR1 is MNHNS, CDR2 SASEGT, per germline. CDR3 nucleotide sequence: TGTGCCAGCAGTGAGAGCGAAGATACGCAGTATTTT. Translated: CASSESEDTQYF.

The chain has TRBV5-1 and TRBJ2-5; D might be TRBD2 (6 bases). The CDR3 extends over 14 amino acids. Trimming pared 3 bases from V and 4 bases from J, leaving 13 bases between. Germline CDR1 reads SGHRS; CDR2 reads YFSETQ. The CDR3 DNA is TGCGCCAGCAGCTCTCGGGGGAATCGAGAGACCCAGTACTTC. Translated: CASSSRGNRETQYF.

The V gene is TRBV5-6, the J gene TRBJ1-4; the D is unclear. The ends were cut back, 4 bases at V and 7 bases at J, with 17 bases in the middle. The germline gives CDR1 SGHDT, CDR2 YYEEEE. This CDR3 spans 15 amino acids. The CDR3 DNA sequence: TGTGCCAGCAGCCCGTTCGGGGTCGATAGTGAAAAACTGTTTTTT. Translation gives CASSPFGVDSEKLFF.

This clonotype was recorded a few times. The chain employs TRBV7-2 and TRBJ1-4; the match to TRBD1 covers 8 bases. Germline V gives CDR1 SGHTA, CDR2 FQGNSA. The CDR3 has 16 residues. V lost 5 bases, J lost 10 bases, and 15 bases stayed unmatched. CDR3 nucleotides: TGTGCCAGCAGCCTCATTAGTACAGGGGGATCAGCAAAACTGTTTTTT. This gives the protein CASSLISTGGSAKLFF.

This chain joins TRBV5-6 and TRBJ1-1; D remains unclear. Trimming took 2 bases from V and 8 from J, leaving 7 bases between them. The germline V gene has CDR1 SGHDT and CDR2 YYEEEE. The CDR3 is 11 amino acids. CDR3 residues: CASSFREEAFF. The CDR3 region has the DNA TGTGCCAGCAGCTTTCGGGAGGAAGCTTTCTTT.

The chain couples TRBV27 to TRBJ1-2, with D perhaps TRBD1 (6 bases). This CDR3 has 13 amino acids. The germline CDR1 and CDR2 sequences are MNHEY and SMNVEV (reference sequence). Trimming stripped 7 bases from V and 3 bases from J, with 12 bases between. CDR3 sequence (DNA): TGTGCCAGCAAGCGGGACACTGACTATGGCTACACCTTC. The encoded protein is CASKRDTDYGYTF.

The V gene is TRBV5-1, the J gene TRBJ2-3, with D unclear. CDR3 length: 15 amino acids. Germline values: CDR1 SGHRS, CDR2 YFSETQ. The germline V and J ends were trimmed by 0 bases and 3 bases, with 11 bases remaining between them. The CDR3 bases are TGCGCCAGCAGCTTGGGGTTCTCCATAACAGATACGCAGTATTTT. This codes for CASSLGFSITDTQYF.

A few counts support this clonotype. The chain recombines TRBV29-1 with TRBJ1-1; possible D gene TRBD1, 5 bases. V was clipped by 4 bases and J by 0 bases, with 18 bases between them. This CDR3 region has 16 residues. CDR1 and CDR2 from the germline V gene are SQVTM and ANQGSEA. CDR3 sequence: CSVALRGGPMNTEAFF. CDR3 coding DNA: TGCAGCGTTGCCTTAAGGGGAGGGCCCATGAACACTGAAGCTTTCTTT.

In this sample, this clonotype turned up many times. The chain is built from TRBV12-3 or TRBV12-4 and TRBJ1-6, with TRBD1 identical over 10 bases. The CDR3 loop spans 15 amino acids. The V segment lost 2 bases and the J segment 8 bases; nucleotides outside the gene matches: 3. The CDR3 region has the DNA TGTGCCAGCAGTTTAAGGGACAGGGGTTATTCACCCCTCCACTTT. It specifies CASSLRDRGYSPLHF.

CDR3 DNA sequence: TGTGCCAGCAGCAATTGGAGGGGCACAGATACGCAGTATTTT. Its protein is CASSNWRGTDTQYF. The chain joins TRBV27 to TRBJ2-3, with D perhaps matching TRBD2 (6 bases). The V gene lost 6 bases and the J gene lost 1 base, with 11 bases spanning the gap. Germline V CDR1 and CDR2: MNHEY, SMNVEV (reference sequence). The CDR3 length is 14 residues.

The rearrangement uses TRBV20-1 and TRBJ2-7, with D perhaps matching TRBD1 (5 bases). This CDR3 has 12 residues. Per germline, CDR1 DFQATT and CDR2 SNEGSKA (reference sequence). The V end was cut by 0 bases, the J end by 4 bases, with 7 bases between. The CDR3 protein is CSAREDSYEQYV. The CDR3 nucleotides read TGCAGTGCTAGAGAAGACAGTTACGAGCAGTACGTC.

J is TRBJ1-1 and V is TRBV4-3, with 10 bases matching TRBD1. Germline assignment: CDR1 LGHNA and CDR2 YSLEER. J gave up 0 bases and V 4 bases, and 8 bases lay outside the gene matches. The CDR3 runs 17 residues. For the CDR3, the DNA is TGCGCCAGCAGCCTTAAGACGGGACAGGGGATGAACACTGAAGCTTTCTTT. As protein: CASSLKTGQGMNTEAFF.

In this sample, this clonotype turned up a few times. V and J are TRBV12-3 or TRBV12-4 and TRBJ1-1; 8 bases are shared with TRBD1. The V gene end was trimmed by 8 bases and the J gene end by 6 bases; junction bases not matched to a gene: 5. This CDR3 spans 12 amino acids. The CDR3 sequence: CASGDRGAEAFF. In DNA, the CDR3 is TGTGCCAGCGGCGACAGGGGCGCTGAAGCTTTCTTT.

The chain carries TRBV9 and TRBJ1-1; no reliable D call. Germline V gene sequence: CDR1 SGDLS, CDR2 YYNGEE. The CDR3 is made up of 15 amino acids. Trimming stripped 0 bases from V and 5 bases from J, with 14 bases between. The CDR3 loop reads CASSVAYEGMTEAFF. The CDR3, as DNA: TGTGCCAGCAGCGTAGCTTATGAGGGTATGACTGAAGCTTTCTTT.

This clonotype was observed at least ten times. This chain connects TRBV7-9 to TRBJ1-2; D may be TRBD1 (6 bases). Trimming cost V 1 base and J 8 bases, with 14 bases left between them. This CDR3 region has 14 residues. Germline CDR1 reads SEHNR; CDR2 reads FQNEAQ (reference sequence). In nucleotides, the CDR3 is TGTGCCAGCAGCTTAGAGACCAGGGGCGGCGGCTACACCTTC. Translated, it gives CASSLETRGGGYTF.

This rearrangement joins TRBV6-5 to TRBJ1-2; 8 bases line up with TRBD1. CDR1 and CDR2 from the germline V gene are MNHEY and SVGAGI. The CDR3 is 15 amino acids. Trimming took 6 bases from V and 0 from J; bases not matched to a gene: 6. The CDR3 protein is CASSRGQGANYGYTF. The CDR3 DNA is TGTGCCAGCAGCCGCGGACAGGGAGCTAACTATGGCTACACCTTC.

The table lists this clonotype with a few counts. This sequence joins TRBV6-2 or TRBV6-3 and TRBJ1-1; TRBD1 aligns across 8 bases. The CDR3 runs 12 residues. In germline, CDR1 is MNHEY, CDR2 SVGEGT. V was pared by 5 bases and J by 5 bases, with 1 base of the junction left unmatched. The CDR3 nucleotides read TGTGCCAGCAGTACAGGGGGGACTGAAGCTTTCTTT. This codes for CASSTGGTEAFF.

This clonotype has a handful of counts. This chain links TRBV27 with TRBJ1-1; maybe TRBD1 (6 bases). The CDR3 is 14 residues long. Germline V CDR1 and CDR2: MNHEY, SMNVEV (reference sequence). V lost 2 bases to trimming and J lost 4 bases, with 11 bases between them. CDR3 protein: CASSLTGAGTEAFF. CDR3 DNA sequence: TGTGCCAGCAGTTTAACGGGGGCCGGCACTGAAGCTTTCTTT.

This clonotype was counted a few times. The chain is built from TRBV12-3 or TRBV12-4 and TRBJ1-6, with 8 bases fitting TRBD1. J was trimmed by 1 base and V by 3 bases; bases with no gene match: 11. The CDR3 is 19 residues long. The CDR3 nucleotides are TGTGCCAGCAGTTTTCGGCAGGGGGCCATGGGGTCCTATAATTCACCCCTCCACTTT. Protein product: CASSFRQGAMGSYNSPLHF.

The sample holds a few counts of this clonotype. The CDR3 sequence: CAWSVSFGAFF. CDR3 coding DNA: TGTGCCTGGAGTGTAAGTTTCGGAGCTTTCTTT. J is TRBJ1-1 and V is TRBV30; D unclear. V was trimmed by 0 bases and J by 10 bases, leaving 9 bases between them. The V gene's germline CDR1 is GTSNPN and CDR2 SVGIG (reference sequence). The CDR3 is made up of 11 amino acids.